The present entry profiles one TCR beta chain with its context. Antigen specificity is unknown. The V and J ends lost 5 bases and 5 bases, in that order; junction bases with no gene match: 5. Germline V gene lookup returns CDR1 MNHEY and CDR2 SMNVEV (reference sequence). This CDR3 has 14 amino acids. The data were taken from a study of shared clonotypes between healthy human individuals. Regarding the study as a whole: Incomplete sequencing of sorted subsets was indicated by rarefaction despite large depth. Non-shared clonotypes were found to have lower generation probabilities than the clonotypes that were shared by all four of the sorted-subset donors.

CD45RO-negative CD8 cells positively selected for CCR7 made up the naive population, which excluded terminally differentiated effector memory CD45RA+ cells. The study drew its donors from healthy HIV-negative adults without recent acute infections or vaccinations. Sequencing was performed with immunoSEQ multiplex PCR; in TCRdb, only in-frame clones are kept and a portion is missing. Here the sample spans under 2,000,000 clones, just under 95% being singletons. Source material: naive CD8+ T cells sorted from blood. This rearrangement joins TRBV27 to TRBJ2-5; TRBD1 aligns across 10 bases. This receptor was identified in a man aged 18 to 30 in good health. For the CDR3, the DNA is TGTGCCAGCAGTGACAGGGGGCGCGGGGAGACCCAGTACTTC. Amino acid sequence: CASSDRGRGETQYF.